Each of the 27 T cell receptor beta chains below was sequenced from the same sample in a study of shared clonotypes between healthy human individuals. Profiling relied on immunoSEQ multiplex PCR, and the TCRdb table lists in-frame clones only, not all of them. The repertoire has fewer than 500,000 clones, 75% to 80% of them found once; the top ten carry under 15%. The material sequenced was PBMCs. Receptors originate from a woman aged 40 to 55 in good health. Some clones in this sample may be carry-over from other donors' samples.

The genes are TRBV7-2 and TRBJ1-3; tentative D call: TRBD1 (6 bases). The CDR3 is 15 amino acids. Germline V gives CDR1 SGHTA, CDR2 FQGNSA. Trimming removed 6 bases at V and 4 bases at J, with 16 bases between. The CDR3 nucleotides read TGTGCCAGCAGTCTGGGGGCAGGGACCGGAAACACCATATATTTT. The encoded protein is CASSLGAGTGNTIYF.

The chain has TRBV6-5 and TRBJ2-5; D ambiguous. The CDR3 length is 13 residues. Germline lookup yields CDR1 MNHEY and CDR2 SVGAGI. V lost 8 bases and J 0 bases, leaving 10 bases between the germline ends. CDR3 nucleotides: TGTGCCAGCCGCAAGGTTTACCAAGAGACCCAGTACTTC. Its protein product is CASRKVYQETQYF.

This chain connects TRBV19 to TRBJ2-6; D not certain. Trimming took 3 bases from V and 1 from J, leaving 4 bases between them. Germline CDR1 reads LNHDA; CDR2 reads SQIVND (reference sequence). This CDR3 comprises 14 residues. CDR3 nucleotides: TGTGCCAGTAGTATCCGGTCTGGGGCCAACGTCCTGACTTTC. It is translated as CASSIRSGANVLTF.

This clone has only a few counts. The chain uses TRBV5-1 and TRBJ2-4; tentative D call: TRBD2 (7 bases). Trimming shortened V by 3 bases and J by 5 bases, and 9 bases separated the two germline ends. The CDR3 contains 13 residues. Looked up from germline, CDR1 is SGHRS and CDR2 is YFSETQ. The CDR3 DNA sequence: TGCGCCAGCAGCTGGGAGGGGGAAAACATTCAGTACTTC. Translated: CASSWEGENIQYF.

The chain links TRBV4-2 to TRBJ1-5, with D unclear. This CDR3 has 13 residues. Germline V lookup: CDR1 LGHNA, CDR2 YNFKEQ. Trimming took off 4 bases at V and 4 bases at J, with 8 bases between the two ends. The CDR3 nucleotides read TGTGCCAGCAGCCCCAAGTGGAATCAGCCCCAGCATTTT. Translating it yields CASSPKWNQPQHF.

The genes are TRBV19 and TRBJ1-2; 9 nucleotides match TRBD1. J was trimmed by 4 bases and V by 6 bases; bases with no gene match: 6. CDR1 is LNHDA and CDR2 is SQIVND in the germline V gene (reference sequence). CDR3 length: 14 residues. CDR3 DNA sequence: TGTGCCAGTAGGCCGGGACAGGGTACCTATGGCTACACCTTC. Residues: CASRPGQGTYGYTF.

A single count supports this clone. The rearrangement uses TRBV18 and TRBJ2-5, with no clear D. The germline V gene encodes CDR1 KGHSH and CDR2 LQKENI. The V and J ends lost 0 bases and 1 base respectively, with 6 bases between them. The CDR3 length is 14 residues. This CDR3 is CASSPPFSQETQYF. The DNA for the CDR3 is TGTGCCAGCTCACCACCTTTCAGCCAAGAGACCCAGTACTTC.

The V gene is TRBV9, the J gene TRBJ1-2, with D tentatively TRBD1 (6 bases). The V and J ends lost 0 bases and 7 bases respectively, with 13 bases between them. This CDR3 has 14 amino acids. Looked up from germline, CDR1 is SGDLS and CDR2 is YYNGEE. In DNA, the CDR3 is TGTGCCAGCAGCGTAGTAGCAGGGACACCTGGCTACACCTTC. Encoded protein: CASSVVAGTPGYTF.

This clone was found once. The chain couples TRBV10-3 to TRBJ2-1; 8 bases match TRBD2. J gave up 7 bases and V 3 bases, and 5 bases lay outside the gene matches. From germline, CDR1 is ENHRY and CDR2 SYGVKD. The length of the CDR3 is 14 residues. The CDR3 region has the DNA TGTGCCATCAGTGACGGGCGGGAGGTGAATGAGCAGTTCTTC. Amino acid sequence: CAISDGREVNEQFF.

The V call is TRBV7-9, the J call TRBJ2-2, with 7 positions matching TRBD1. V lost 5 bases and J lost 0; bases outside the gene matches: 9. The CDR3 is 17 amino acids. The V gene's germline CDR1 is SEHNR and CDR2 FQNEAQ (reference sequence). The DNA of the CDR3 is TGTGCCAGCAGCCAACTCCGACAGGGTCCGAACACCGGGGAGCTGTTTTTT. Translating it yields CASSQLRQGPNTGELFF.

This chain joins TRBV5-1 and TRBJ2-1; D not resolved. V lost 0 bases and J lost 6, with 13 bases in between. The CDR3 runs to 15 residues. The germline V gene encodes CDR1 SGHRS and CDR2 YFSETQ. This CDR3 is CASSLEGTLGNEQFF. For the CDR3, the DNA is TGCGCCAGCAGCTTGGAGGGTACGCTCGGCAATGAGCAGTTCTTC.

The sample holds many counts of this clone. This chain connects TRBV15 to TRBJ1-5; TRBD1 matches at 7 bases. The CDR3 contains 17 residues. J was trimmed by 7 bases and V by 1 base; bases with no gene match: 13. Germline V CDR1 and CDR2: LNHNV, YYDKDF (reference sequence). The CDR3 nucleotides are TGTGCCACCAGCAGAGTCGTAGGGACAGCGACCAAACAGCCCCAGCATTTT. Translated: CATSRVVGTATKQPQHF.

In DNA form, the CDR3 reads TGCGCCAGCAGCTCGGGACTAGCGGGGGTATACAATGAGCAGTTCTTC. The encoded protein is CASSSGLAGVYNEQFF. The chain employs TRBV5-1 and TRBJ2-1; 14 nucleotides match TRBD2. The CDR3 is 16 amino acids. Germline loops: CDR1 SGHRS, CDR2 YFSETQ. Losses at the gene ends were 3 bases for V and 4 bases for J; bases not matched to a gene: 3. The full variable domain, in which reference TRBV5-1 and TRBJ2-1 provide the parts outside the CDR3, is KAGVTQTPRYLIKTRGQQVTLSCSPISGHRSVSWYQQTPGQGLQFLFEYFSETQRNKGNFPGRFSGRQFSNSRSEMNVSTLELGDSALYLCASSSGLAGVYNEQFFGPGTRLTVL.

The chain recombines TRBV7-2 with TRBJ2-7; D may match TRBD1 or TRBD2 (7 bases each). CDR1 and CDR2 from the germline V gene are SGHTA and FQGNSA. The length of the CDR3 is 17 residues. V was cut by 0 bases and J by 1 base, with 16 bases left in between. CDR3 coding DNA: TGTGCCAGCAGCTTAGCGCTAGGGGGCGGGGGTTCCTACGAGCAGTACTTC. Its translation: CASSLALGGGGSYEQYF.

This chain links TRBV21-1 with TRBJ2-6. TRBV21-1 is given as a pseudogene. The CDR3 loop spans 17 amino acids. The chain's CDR3 is CASSKGADFSGANVLTF. The CDR3 region has the DNA TGTGCCAGCAGCAAAGGGGCGGATTTCTCTGGGGCCAACGTCCTGACTTTC.

This chain links TRBV2 with TRBJ2-7; TRBD1 is a possible D gene (6 bases). The CDR3 consists of 12 residues. V lost 8 bases and J lost 5, with 13 bases in between. Per the germline V gene, CDR1 is SNHLY and CDR2 is FYNNEI. The DNA for the CDR3 is TGTGCCAGCTACCTCAACAGGGACGAGCAGTACTTC. This codes for CASYLNRDEQYF.

The chain is built from TRBV2 and TRBJ2-7; D might be TRBD2 (5 bases). The V gene lost 5 bases and the J gene lost 6 bases, with 20 bases spanning the gap. CDR1 and CDR2 from the germline V gene are SNHLY and FYNNEI. This CDR3 contains 15 residues. As DNA, the CDR3 is TGTGCCAGCAGTTCCTCCGGGATCTCGGGCGGCGAGCAGTACTTC. It specifies CASSSSGISGGEQYF.

V gene TRBV9 combines with J gene TRBJ2-3; maybe TRBD1 (6 bases). CDR3 length: 16 amino acids. Between the trimmed V and J ends, which lost 4 bases and 3 bases, there was a span of 18 bases. The germline CDR1 and CDR2 sequences are SGDLS and YYNGEE. CDR3 in amino acids: CASSLPQGPATDTQYF. The CDR3 DNA sequence: TGTGCCAGCAGCTTACCCCAGGGGCCGGCAACAGATACGCAGTATTTT.

This chain uses TRBV2 with TRBJ2-1, with 8 nucleotides matching TRBD2. The CDR3 runs 15 residues. V shed 5 bases, J shed 1 base, and the junction held 4 bases outside the gene matches. CDR1 and CDR2 from the germline V gene are SNHLY and FYNNEI. CDR3 amino acids: CASSRLAGSYNEQFF. The CDR3 DNA reads TGTGCCAGCAGTCGCTTAGCGGGATCCTACAATGAGCAGTTCTTC.

The chain has TRBV29-1 and TRBJ2-5; D remains unclear. The ends were cut back, 8 bases at V and 4 bases at J, with 20 bases in the middle. The CDR3 has 14 residues. From germline, CDR1 is SQVTM and CDR2 ANQGSEA. CDR3 nucleotide sequence: TGCAGCCCCCCCGGGCCGGAGAAAGTAGAGACCCAGTACTTC. Its protein product is CSPPGPEKVETQYF. Looking up the rest from reference TRBV29-1 and TRBJ2-5 gives the full variable domain: SAVISQKPSRDICQRGTSLTIQCQVDSQVTMMFWYRQQPGQSLTLIATANQGSEATYESGFVIDKFPISRPNLTFSTLTVSNMSPEDSSIYLCSPPGPEKVETQYFGPGTRLLVL.

In this sample, this clone turned up once. The CDR3 reads CASKRLSGTHNEQFF. CDR3 bases: TGTGCCAGCAAGCGCTTAAGCGGGACCCACAATGAGCAGTTCTTC. This chain links TRBV2 with TRBJ2-1; 7 bases match TRBD2. Looked up from germline, CDR1 is SNHLY and CDR2 is FYNNEI. V shed 7 bases and J 5 bases; nucleotides not matched to a gene: 11. The CDR3 runs to 15 residues. Filled out from reference TRBV2 and TRBJ2-1, the complete variable domain reads EPEVTQTPSHQVTQMGQEVILRCVPISNHLYFYWYRQILGQKVEFLVSFYNNEISEKSEIFDDQFSVERPDGSNFTLKIRSTKLEDSAMYFCASKRLSGTHNEQFFGPGTRLTVL.

This sequence joins TRBV19 and TRBJ1-1; tentatively, D is TRBD1 (5 bases). Germline V CDR1 and CDR2: LNHDA, SQIVND (reference sequence). This CDR3 is built from 17 residues. Trimming cost V 2 bases and J 4 bases, with 20 bases left between them. DNA for the CDR3: TGTGCCAGTAGTATATTTGCTGGACAAGGCACAGCCACTGAAGCTTTCTTT. Translation: CASSIFAGQGTATEAFF.

This chain links TRBV7-2 with TRBJ2-1; possibly TRBD1 for D (6 bases). Trimming pared 1 base from V and 5 bases from J, leaving 12 bases between. The CDR3 extends over 15 amino acids. In germline, CDR1 is SGHTA, CDR2 FQGNSA. CDR3 loop: CASSLVLGAHNEQFF. In nucleotides, the CDR3 is TGTGCCAGCAGCTTAGTATTGGGGGCCCACAATGAGCAGTTCTTC.

This clone was observed a handful of times. The V gene is TRBV2, the J gene TRBJ1-1, with 8 nucleotides matching TRBD1. Trimming took 5 bases from V and 2 from J; bases not matched to a gene: 7. The CDR3 loop spans 15 amino acids. Germline assignment: CDR1 SNHLY and CDR2 FYNNEI. This chain's CDR3 is CASSFDRGRNTEAFF. DNA of the CDR3: TGTGCCAGCAGTTTCGACAGGGGCCGTAACACTGAAGCTTTCTTT.

The table lists this clone with a few counts. V usage is TRBV30 and J usage is TRBJ1-1; D is unresolved. CDR1 and CDR2 (germline): GTSNPN, SVGIG (reference sequence). The CDR3 runs 14 residues. V lost 3 bases to trimming and J lost 4 bases, with 15 bases between them. The CDR3 loop is CAWRPTGGGTEAFF. The CDR3 DNA sequence: TGTGCCTGGAGACCAACGGGCGGAGGCACTGAAGCTTTCTTT.

The gene calls are TRBV7-6 and TRBJ2-7; 7 nucleotides align to TRBD2. The CDR3 totals 15 residues. From germline, CDR1 is SGHVS and CDR2 FNYEAQ. With V trimmed by 1 base and J by 3 bases, 6 bases remained unmatched. The CDR3 DNA is TGTGCCAGCAGCTTAGGCCTAGCGGACGTCTACGAGCAGTACTTC. Protein: CASSLGLADVYEQYF.

The sample holds many counts of this clone. This chain joins TRBV7-2 and TRBJ2-5; a possible D gene is TRBD2 (5 bases). Deletions cut 4 bases from V and 5 bases from J, with 14 bases between. This CDR3 is 14 amino acids long. Germline lookup yields CDR1 SGHTA and CDR2 FQGNSA. The CDR3 reads CASSYFGRTETQYF. CDR3 bases: TGTGCCAGCAGCTACTTCGGGCGGACTGAGACCCAGTACTTC.